What follows is one T cell receptor (beta chain) and its context. The data were obtained in a study of blood T cell repertoires in COVID-19. TCRdb keeps only in-frame clones here, not all; method: immunoSEQ multiplex PCR. The sample records roughly 200,000 clones, about 78% being singletons. CDR3 size: 15 residues. Germline assignment: CDR1 KGHDR and CDR2 SFDVKD. J was trimmed by 7 bases and V by 3 bases; bases with no gene match: 6. The V and J genes are TRBV24-1 and TRBJ2-1; 9 bases fit TRBD2. The material sequenced was peripheral blood. The origin of this receptor is a woman in her seventies with acute or convalescent COVID-19. This CDR3 is CATSDPSGRRNEQFF. The CDR3, as DNA: TGTGCCACCAGTGATCCGAGCGGGAGGAGGAATGAGCAGTTCTTC.